These T cell receptor beta chains were read from a single sample in a study of CXCR3-negative and CXCR3-positive naive CD8 T cells. With the 5' RACE reads reprocessed, TCRdb shows one record per CDR3 protein and no DNA. The sample totals roughly 80,000 distinct CDR3 sequences. The specimen was naive CXCR3+ CD8+ T cells from blood. The source is a human donor in good health. Some clones in this sample may be carry-over from other donors' samples. Each CDR3 is given with its conserved first and last residue.

v_gene: TRBV7-9; j_gene: TRBJ1-6; CDR3aa: CASNRGNSPLHF
v_gene: TRBV7-9; j_gene: TRBJ1-1; CDR3aa: CASSSGQGAFF
v_gene: TRBV29-1; j_gene: TRBJ1-1; CDR3aa: CSARTGRNTEAFF
v_gene: TRBV7-6; j_gene: TRBJ2-1; CDR3aa: CASSPAGGGHEQFF
v_gene: TRBV29-1; j_gene: TRBJ2-5; CDR3aa: CSVEWRANEETQYF
v_gene: TRBV7-3; j_gene: TRBJ2-1; CDR3aa: CASSLAPSSYNEQFF
v_gene: TRBV7-6; j_gene: TRBJ2-1; CDR3aa: CASSSGVSYNEQFF
v_gene: TRBV29-1; j_gene: TRBJ2-7; CDR3aa: CSVEGETGEEQYF
v_gene: TRBV29-1; j_gene: TRBJ1-1; CDR3aa: CSVVPDPGGTEAFF
v_gene: TRBV12-3/TRBV12-4; j_gene: TRBJ2-7; CDR3aa: CASSWGTPGEYEQYF
v_gene: TRBV12-3/TRBV12-4; j_gene: TRBJ2-5; CDR3aa: CASSSGGDVDQETQYF
v_gene: TRBV28; j_gene: TRBJ1-3; CDR3aa: CASSFPGSTIYF
v_gene: TRBV7-9; j_gene: TRBJ2-1; CDR3aa: CASSLGSGGSYNEQFF
v_gene: TRBV28; j_gene: TRBJ2-1; CDR3aa: CASSFQIQAANEQFF
v_gene: TRBV29-1; j_gene: TRBJ2-5; CDR3aa: CSAGGQGYQETQYF
v_gene: TRBV28; j_gene: TRBJ1-2; CDR3aa: CASSSPSGGEGYTF
v_gene: TRBV28; j_gene: TRBJ2-1; CDR3aa: CASSTRLAGEVYNEQFF
v_gene: TRBV6-5; j_gene: TRBJ2-2; CDR3aa: CASVSANTGELFF
v_gene: TRBV20-1; j_gene: TRBJ2-3; CDR3aa: CSTRTFSGDTQYF
v_gene: TRBV29-1; j_gene: TRBJ2-7; CDR3aa: CSVELTGGTYEQYF
v_gene: TRBV29-1; j_gene: TRBJ2-5; CDR3aa: CSVELPDEETQYF
v_gene: TRBV12-3/TRBV12-4; j_gene: TRBJ2-7; CDR3aa: CASSYLPVYEQYF
v_gene: TRBV29-1; j_gene: TRBJ2-7; CDR3aa: CSVEGEDRGFSRAYEQYF
v_gene: TRBV6-5; j_gene: TRBJ1-1; CDR3aa: CASSTQENTEAFF
v_gene: TRBV6-1; j_gene: TRBJ2-7; CDR3aa: CASSEEEWDRGYEQYF
v_gene: TRBV20-1; j_gene: TRBJ2-1; CDR3aa: CSALPLPGSYNEQFF
v_gene: TRBV12-3/TRBV12-4; j_gene: TRBJ2-3; CDR3aa: CASSFEWGAKGPDTQYF
v_gene: TRBV29-1; j_gene: TRBJ1-1; CDR3aa: CSVKDSQMNTEAFF
v_gene: TRBV27; j_gene: TRBJ2-1; CDR3aa: CASSADRGLGNEQFF
v_gene: TRBV29-1; j_gene: TRBJ2-3; CDR3aa: CSVEDRFRGRLVDTQYF
v_gene: TRBV20-1; j_gene: TRBJ2-7; CDR3aa: CSIPGPPSYEQYF
v_gene: TRBV6-2/TRBV6-3; j_gene: TRBJ2-7; CDR3aa: CASSYNDQEAYEQYF
v_gene: TRBV15; j_gene: TRBJ2-1; CDR3aa: CATSPAGTPSDEQFF
v_gene: TRBV30; j_gene: TRBJ2-3; CDR3aa: CAWSEDSTPPTDTQYF
v_gene: TRBV25-1; j_gene: TRBJ1-1; CDR3aa: CASSPDRVPTEAFF
v_gene: TRBV27; j_gene: TRBJ2-7; CDR3aa: CASSGLMGTSYEQYF
v_gene: TRBV5-6; j_gene: TRBJ2-3; CDR3aa: CATGVTDTQYF
v_gene: TRBV28; j_gene: TRBJ2-7; CDR3aa: CASRPGVQPYEQYF
v_gene: TRBV29-1; j_gene: TRBJ2-3; CDR3aa: CSARLVDTDTQYF
v_gene: TRBV5-1; j_gene: TRBJ2-4; CDR3aa: CASCPEGLPNSAKNIQYF
v_gene: TRBV6-5; j_gene: TRBJ2-7; CDR3aa: CASRGSGYEQYF